Listed here are 26 T cell receptor beta chains from one sample, sequenced in a study of blood T cell repertoires in COVID-19. The repertoire was sequenced with immunoSEQ multiplex PCR; TCRdb's copy has only in-frame clones and lacks some. The table includes 150,000 to 200,000 clones, over 85% detected once. Material: peripheral blood. Receptors originate from a woman aged 60-75 years with COVID-19, enrolled during active disease.

The chain employs TRBV14 and TRBJ1-2; 10 positions match TRBD1. The CDR3 loop spans 15 amino acids. The ends lost 3 bases at V and 2 bases at J; junction bases unmatched: 3. CDR1 SGHDN and CDR2 FVKESK come from the germline V gene. The CDR3 spells CASSHRDRGNYGYTF. In DNA, the CDR3 is TGTGCCAGCAGCCACCGGGACAGGGGCAACTATGGCTACACCTTC.

J is TRBJ2-3 and V is TRBV6-2 or TRBV6-3; 12 bases are shared with TRBD2. The CDR3 extends over 16 amino acids. Losses at the gene ends were 6 bases for V and 1 base for J; bases not matched to a gene: 5. From germline, CDR1 is MNHEY and CDR2 SVGEGT. CDR3 loop: CASSKLAGGRTDTQYF. CDR3 DNA sequence: TGTGCCAGCAGCAAGCTAGCGGGGGGGCGCACAGATACGCAGTATTTT.

The chain joins TRBV27 to TRBJ2-7; D is unclear. The CDR3 totals 13 residues. V shed 2 bases and J shed 7 bases, with 12 bases lying between them. Per germline, CDR1 MNHEY and CDR2 SMNVEV (reference sequence). The CDR3 loop reads CASSLARRGEQYF. The CDR3 region has the DNA TGTGCCAGCAGTTTAGCCCGTCGAGGTGAGCAGTACTTC.

The J gene is TRBJ1-1, the V gene TRBV11-2; 8 bases map to TRBD1. Per germline, CDR1 SGHAT and CDR2 FQNNGV. The CDR3 runs 18 residues. V trimming: 1 base; J trimming: 0 bases; junction bases outside the gene matches: 10. The CDR3 reads CASSLVGQGFTMNTEAFF. In DNA, the CDR3 is TGTGCCAGCAGCTTAGTAGGACAGGGATTTACCATGAACACTGAAGCTTTCTTT.

Concerning this clone: Germline is not matched at one junction end, which may reflect a read error. CDR3 loop: CASSEEGQVPF. CDR3 bases: TGTGCCAGCAGTGAAGAGGGGCAGGTTCCCTTC. The gene calls are TRBV2 and TRBJ2-7; a weak D match, TRBD1 (5 bases). Germline V CDR1 and CDR2: SNHLY, FYNNEI. The CDR3 consists of 11 residues.

The genes are TRBV5-4 and TRBJ1-5; D perhaps matches TRBD1 (5 bases). Germline CDR1 SGHNT, CDR2 YYREEE (reference sequence). V was cut by 4 bases and J by 5 bases, with 13 bases left in between. This CDR3 is 14 amino acids long. As DNA, the CDR3 is TGTGCCAGCAGCATCCAGGGAGGTCATCAGCCCCAGCATTTT. It yields the protein CASSIQGGHQPQHF.

V usage is TRBV12-5 and J usage is TRBJ1-1; the D gene is possibly TRBD1 (5 bases). The germline gives CDR1 LGHNT, CDR2 FRNRAP. V lost 0 bases to trimming and J lost 3 bases, with 17 bases between them. CDR3 length equals 17 residues. The CDR3 protein is CASGLVPTGAPYTEAFF. The CDR3 coding sequence is TGTGCTAGTGGTTTGGTACCCACAGGAGCACCTTACACTGAAGCTTTCTTT.

The chain links TRBV5-8 to TRBJ1-5, with D perhaps TRBD1 (6 bases). Trimming cost V 4 bases and J 0 bases, with 11 bases left between them. CDR1 SGHTS and CDR2 YDEGEE come from the germline V gene. The CDR3 extends over 15 amino acids. CDR3 protein: CASSLGQYSNQPQHF. The CDR3 region has the DNA TGTGCCAGCAGCCTTGGACAGTATAGCAATCAGCCCCAGCATTTT.

The genes are TRBV9 and TRBJ2-5; D unclear. Trimming removed 4 bases from V and 5 bases from J, with 12 bases in between. This CDR3 has 13 amino acids. Germline V gives CDR1 SGDLS, CDR2 YYNGEE. The CDR3 is CASSPPAAETQYF. CDR3 in DNA: TGTGCCAGCAGCCCCCCGGCGGCGGAGACCCAGTACTTC.

The V gene is TRBV19, the J gene TRBJ2-1, with 9 bases aligning to TRBD1. The germline V gene has CDR1 LNHDA and CDR2 SQIVND (reference sequence). V lost 8 bases to trimming and J lost 4 bases; unmatched junction nucleotides: 12. The CDR3 loop spans 16 amino acids. The CDR3 DNA is TGTGCCAGTTCGGTAGGGCGGACAGGGGTTTACAATGAGCAGTTCTTC. Its translation is CASSVGRTGVYNEQFF.

V and J are TRBV5-6 and TRBJ1-1; no definite D call. V was cut by 5 bases and J by 8 bases, with 13 bases left in between. The CDR3 runs 12 residues. Germline V lookup: CDR1 SGHDT, CDR2 YYEEEE. Here the CDR3 DNA reads TGTGCCAGCAGTTCACCGGGTCTGGAAGCTTTCTTT. Translating it yields CASSSPGLEAFF.

V and J are TRBV3-1 (or the pseudogene TRBV3-2) and TRBJ1-2, with D perhaps matching TRBD1 (6 bases). This CDR3 has 14 residues. Trimming pared 1 base from V and 2 bases from J, leaving 8 bases between. Germline V gene data show CDR1 as LGHDT and CDR2 as YNNKEL (reference sequence). The CDR3 protein is CASSQAQGNYGYTF. As DNA, the CDR3 is TGTGCCAGCAGCCAAGCTCAGGGGAACTATGGCTACACCTTC.

The J gene is TRBJ2-2, the V gene TRBV7-3; 7 positions agree with TRBD1. Germline CDR1 reads SGHTA; CDR2 reads FQGTGA. The CDR3 runs to 15 residues. The trim removed 5 bases at V and 6 bases at J, leaving 9 bases unmatched. For the CDR3, the DNA is TGTGCCAGCAGCGCGAACAGGGGAAACTCCGGGGAGCTGTTTTTT. Protein sequence: CASSANRGNSGELFF.

This chain joins TRBV19 and TRBJ1-2, with 9 bases matching TRBD1. The CDR3 runs to 13 residues. V shed 5 bases and J 4 bases; nucleotides not matched to a gene: 2. Germline V CDR1 and CDR2: LNHDA, SQIVND (reference sequence). The CDR3 nucleotides are TGTGCCAGTAGTGCGGGACAGGGCTATGGCTACACCTTC. Translated, it gives CASSAGQGYGYTF.

The rearrangement uses TRBV5-1 and TRBJ2-7; 10 bases fit TRBD1. Losses at the gene ends were 4 bases for V and 4 bases for J; bases not matched to a gene: 11. The CDR3 totals 16 residues. The germline gives CDR1 SGHRS, CDR2 YFSETQ. CDR3 in DNA: TGCGCCAGCAGCAACCGCGAGACAGGGGGCGGGTACGAGCAGTACTTC. It encodes CASSNRETGGGYEQYF. The full variable domain, rest sourced from reference TRBV5-1 and TRBJ2-7, is KAGVTQTPRYLIKTRGQQVTLSCSPISGHRSVSWYQQTPGQGLQFLFEYFSETQRNKGNFPGRFSGRQFSNSRSEMNVSTLELGDSALYLCASSNRETGGGYEQYFGPGTRLTVT.

The CDR3 is CASSKTGDQPQHF. The CDR3 nucleotides read TGTGCCAGCAGCAAGACAGGGGATCAGCCCCAGCATTTT. The V and J genes are TRBV7-9 and TRBJ1-5; the match to TRBD1 covers 8 bases. The germline CDR1 and CDR2 sequences are SEHNR and FQNEAQ (reference sequence). This CDR3 is 13 amino acids long. V shed 5 bases, J shed 5 bases, and the junction held 2 bases outside the gene matches.

This clone has only a few counts. CDR3 in DNA: TGTGCCAGCAGCTTACTAGCGGGGGCAGATACGCAGTATTTT. Residues: CASSLLAGADTQYF. V usage is TRBV7-3 and J usage is TRBJ2-3; 10 nucleotides line up with TRBD2. Trimming at V came to 2 bases and at J to 4 bases, leaving 0 bases not matched to a gene. The CDR3 spans 14 residues. The V gene's germline CDR1 is SGHTA and CDR2 FQGTGA.

This clone has only a few counts. This chain links TRBV16 with TRBJ2-1, with D possibly being TRBD2 (6 bases). Germline CDR1 is KGHSY and CDR2 is FQNENV. The CDR3 covers 18 residues. V was clipped by 1 base and J by 0 bases, with 16 bases between them. The CDR3 is CASSQFRGGVSSYNEQFF. CDR3 DNA sequence: TGTGCCAGCAGCCAATTTAGGGGCGGGGTAAGCTCCTACAATGAGCAGTTCTTC.

This chain connects TRBV7-2 to TRBJ1-2; 9 nucleotides line up with TRBD1. V lost 3 bases and J lost 8; bases outside the gene matches: 13. CDR1 and CDR2 (germline): SGHTA, FQGNSA. This CDR3 contains 16 residues. The CDR3 DNA follows: TGTGCCAGCAGCTTCGATGCTAACAGGGGGCTGAGAGGCTACACCTTC. Residues: CASSFDANRGLRGYTF.

This clone was counted a single time. CDR3 coding DNA: TGTGCCAGCAGGGATTCGGGACAGGGGGCCTATGAGCAGTTCTTC. Protein: CASRDSGQGAYEQFF. The chain employs TRBV6-5 and TRBJ2-1; 12 bases fit TRBD1. This CDR3 comprises 15 residues. CDR1 is MNHEY, CDR2 SVGAGI, per germline. Germline trimming cut 6 bases from V and 8 bases from J; bases unmatched to any gene: 8.

V gene TRBV7-7 combines with J gene TRBJ2-1; the match to TRBD2 covers 9 bases. Germline CDR1 reads SSHAT; CDR2 reads FNYEAQ (reference sequence). There are 16 residues in the CDR3. After removal of 5 bases from V and 4 bases from J, the junction contained 9 bases not matched to a gene. CDR3 loop: CASSPLAGTLYNEQFF. Written as DNA, the CDR3 is TGTGCCAGCAGCCCTCTAGCGGGGACCCTTTACAATGAGCAGTTCTTC.

The chain couples TRBV6-6 to TRBJ1-2; D is possibly TRBD1 (6 bases). Deletions cut 6 bases from V and 4 bases from J, with 18 bases between. The CDR3 is made up of 15 amino acids. Germline V gives CDR1 MNHNY, CDR2 SVGAGI (reference sequence). CDR3 sequence: CASRRQGLFGYGYTF. The CDR3 DNA is TGTGCCAGCAGACGCCAGGGGTTATTCGGCTATGGCTACACCTTC.

The gene calls are TRBV7-2 and TRBJ1-2; perhaps TRBD1 as D (6 bases). Germline lookup yields CDR1 SGHTA and CDR2 FQGNSA. V shed 5 bases and J shed 4 bases, with 14 bases lying between them. The CDR3 is 14 residues long. The CDR3 here is CASSPRTEIYGYTF. The CDR3 DNA reads TGTGCCAGCAGCCCCCGGACAGAAATCTATGGCTACACCTTC.

The chain links TRBV7-9 to TRBJ1-1, with 11 positions matching TRBD1. CDR1 and CDR2 from the germline V gene are SEHNR and FQNEAQ (reference sequence). This CDR3 region has 15 residues. Trimming cost V 5 bases and J 5 bases; bases outside gene matches: 7. The CDR3 nucleotides are TGTGCCAGCAGCCTTACCGGGACAGGGGGTACTGAAGCTTTCTTT. Translated: CASSLTGTGGTEAFF.

The chain employs TRBV28 and TRBJ1-5; TRBD1 is a possible D gene (6 bases). The CDR3 is 17 residues long. The V end was cut by 1 base, the J end by 2 bases, with 15 bases between. The germline V gene encodes CDR1 MDHEN and CDR2 SYDVKM. This CDR3 reads CASSLFQDRMGNQPQHF. CDR3 sequence (DNA): TGTGCCAGCAGTTTATTCCAAGACAGGATGGGCAATCAGCCCCAGCATTTT.

The chain carries TRBV25-1 and TRBJ2-1, with 9 bases fitting TRBD2. The CDR3 totals 15 residues. J was trimmed by 9 bases and V by 0 bases; bases with no gene match: 6. Germline CDR1 is MGHDK and CDR2 is SYGVNS. The CDR3 spells CASSEYILAGSEQFF. DNA of the CDR3: TGTGCCAGCAGTGAATATATTCTAGCGGGGAGTGAGCAGTTCTTC.